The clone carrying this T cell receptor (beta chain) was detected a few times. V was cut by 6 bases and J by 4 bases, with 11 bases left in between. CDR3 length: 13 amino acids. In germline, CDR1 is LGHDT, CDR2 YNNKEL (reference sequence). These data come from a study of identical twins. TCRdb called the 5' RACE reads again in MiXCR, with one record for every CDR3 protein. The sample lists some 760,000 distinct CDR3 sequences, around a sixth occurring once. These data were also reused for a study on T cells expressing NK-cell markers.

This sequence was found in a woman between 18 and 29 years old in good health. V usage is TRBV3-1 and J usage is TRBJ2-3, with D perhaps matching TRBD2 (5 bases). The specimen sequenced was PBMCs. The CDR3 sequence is CASSPTNSDTQYF. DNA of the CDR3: TGTGCCAGCAGTCCGACTAACTCAGATACGCAGTATTTT.